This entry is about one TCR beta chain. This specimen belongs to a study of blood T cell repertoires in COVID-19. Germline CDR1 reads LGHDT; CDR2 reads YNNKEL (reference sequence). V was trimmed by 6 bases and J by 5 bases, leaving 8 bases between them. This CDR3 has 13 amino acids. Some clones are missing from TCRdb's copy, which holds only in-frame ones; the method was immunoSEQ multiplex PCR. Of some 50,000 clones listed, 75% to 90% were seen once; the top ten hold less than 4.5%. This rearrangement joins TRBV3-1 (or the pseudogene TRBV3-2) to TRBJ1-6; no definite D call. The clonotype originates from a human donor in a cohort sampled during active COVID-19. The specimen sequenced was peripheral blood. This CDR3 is CASRGPDNSPLHF. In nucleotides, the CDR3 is TGTGCCAGCAGGGGCCCCGATAATTCACCCCTCCACTTT.